The rows below give T cell receptor beta chains drawn from one sample of a study of OX40 agonist ivuxolimab in advanced cancers. Clones were sequenced by immunoSEQ multiplex PCR, and TCRdb holds only the in-frame ones, with some missing. In the table there are 55,000 to 75,000 clones, around 80% of which are singletons. Sequencing used CD4+ or CD8+ T cells sorted from blood, obtained in a trial of the OX40 agonist ivuxolimab. Receptors were obtained from an adult with an advanced solid tumor such as melanoma, head and neck, liver or kidney cancer. Each CDR3 is given with its conserved first and last residue. The D gene is left open where the match is weak. Size tells how often a clone was seen (once, few, many) or the class of an expanded clone, and some rows leave it out.

V	length	D	J	size	CDR3	DNA
TRBV28	13	TRBD1	TRBJ2-5	-	CASSQTGAETQYF	TGTGCCAGCAGCCAGACAGGGGCAGAGACCCAGTACTTC
TRBV23-1	10	TRBD1	TRBJ1-1	-	CARRRGPAFF	TGCGCCAGACGCAGGGGGCCAGCTTTCTTT
TRBV2	15	-	TRBJ2-5	-	CASSEQYGAQGTQYF	TGTGCCAGCAGTGAACAGTACGGCGCTCAGGGGACCCAGTACTTC
TRBV5-4	16	TRBD2	TRBJ2-5	-	CASSLAGLAAQETQYF	TGTGCCAGCAGCTTGGCGGGACTAGCGGCCCAAGAGACCCAGTACTTC
TRBV7-2	18	TRBD1	TRBJ2-3	-	CASSLGFFGQGNSDTQYF	TGTGCCAGCAGCTTAGGTTTCTTCGGACAGGGGAATTCCGATACGCAGTATTTT
TRBV7-9	14	-	TRBJ2-1	-	CASSLSIYYNEQFF	TGTGCCAGCAGCTTAAGTATCTACTACAATGAGCAGTTCTTC
TRBV10-3	16	-	TRBJ1-6	-	CAISDQDPSYNSPLHF	TGTGCCATCAGTGACCAGGACCCCTCCTATAATTCACCCCTCCACTTT
TRBV29-1	14	-	TRBJ1-1	-	CSALPPLRDTEAFF	TGCAGCGCCCTCCCGCCGTTGAGGGACACTGAAGCTTTCTTT
TRBV29-1	13	TRBD1	TRBJ2-3	-	CSFYRQGEDTQYF	TGCAGCTTCTATCGACAGGGGGAGGATACGCAGTATTTT
TRBV11-2	18	-	TRBJ1-3	-	CASSLEPRQQGTGNTIYF	TGTGCCAGCAGCTTAGAGCCACGTCAGCAGGGTACTGGAAACACCATATATTTT
TRBV5-4	13	-	TRBJ1-1	-	CASSGWDGTEAFF	TGTGCCAGCAGCGGGTGGGACGGTACTGAAGCTTTCTTT
TRBV7-2	15	-	TRBJ2-3	-	CASSFLGPSTDTQYF	TGTGCCAGCAGCTTCCTCGGTCCGAGCACAGATACGCAGTATTTT
TRBV4-3	15	-	TRBJ1-1	-	CASSQRGGSGTEAFF	TGCGCCAGCAGCCAGAGGGGGGGCAGTGGCACTGAAGCTTTCTTT
TRBV30	14	-	TRBJ1-6	-	CAWSDRQINSPLHF	TGTGCCTGGAGCGACAGACAGATTAATTCACCCCTCCACTTT
TRBV7-6	13	-	TRBJ2-1	-	CASSARNYNEQFF	TGTGCCAGCAGCGCCAGGAACTACAATGAGCAGTTCTTC
TRBV5-4	13	-	TRBJ1-5	-	CASSRDHNQPQHF	TGTGCCAGCAGCAGGGATCACAATCAGCCCCAGCATTTT
TRBV6-1	15	-	TRBJ2-2	-	CASTRVHANTGELFF	TGTGCCAGCACCCGGGTTCACGCGAACACCGGGGAGCTGTTTTTT
TRBV6-1	16	TRBD1	TRBJ2-3	-	CASSEGGTGITDTQYF	TGTGCCAGCAGTGAAGGTGGGACAGGGATAACAGATACGCAGTATTTT
TRBV7-8	18	-	TRBJ1-5	-	CASSDLSGTSYSNQPQHF	TGTGCCAGCAGCGATCTTAGTGGGACAAGTTATAGCAATCAGCCCCAGCATTTT
TRBV7-7	13	-	TRBJ2-1	-	CASSPGLDNEQFF	TGTGCCAGCAGCCCAGGTTTGGACAATGAGCAGTTCTTC
TRBV5-4	13	-	TRBJ1-2	-	CASSLVEGSGYTF	TGTGCCAGCAGCTTGGTTGAGGGATCCGGCTACACCTTC
TRBV9	16	TRBD2	TRBJ2-1	-	CASSVIAGGRYNEQFF	TGTGCCAGCAGTGTAATAGCGGGAGGGCGTTACAATGAGCAGTTCTTC
TRBV6-5	14	-	TRBJ2-7	once	CASSYSRQSYEQYF	TGTGCCAGCAGTTACTCTCGGCAATCCTACGAGCAGTACTTC
TRBV20-1	11	-	TRBJ1-1	few	CSASDGTEAFF	TGCAGTGCTAGTGACGGCACTGAAGCTTTCTTT
TRBV6-1	14	TRBD1	TRBJ2-5	few	CASRPFRGPETQYF	TGTGCCAGCAGGCCCTTTAGGGGGCCGGAGACCCAGTACTTC
TRBV4-1	16	-	TRBJ2-5	-	CASSPYSGRVRETQYF	TGCGCCAGCAGCCCATATTCGGGAAGAGTGAGGGAGACCCAGTACTTC
TRBV19	15	-	TRBJ1-2	few	CASSILPQGFYGYTF	TGTGCCAGTAGTATTCTCCCACAGGGATTCTATGGCTACACCTTC
TRBV7-2	12	-	TRBJ2-3	-	CASSLHTDTQYF	TGTGCCAGCAGCCTCCACACAGATACGCAGTATTTT
TRBV14	12	TRBD1	TRBJ2-1	few	CASSKQGSGQFF	TGTGCCAGCAGCAAACAGGGGTCCGGGCAGTTCTTC
TRBV4-2	17	TRBD1	TRBJ1-2	-	CASSLRQGARQDYGYTF	TGTGCCAGCAGCCTTCGACAGGGGGCTCGTCAGGACTATGGCTACACCTTC
TRBV5-6	18	-	TRBJ2-5	-	CASSTSSGLSSFQETQYF	TGTGCCAGCAGCACATCTTCCGGACTTTCGTCATTCCAAGAGACCCAGTACTTC
TRBV30	14	-	TRBJ1-3	-	CAWRTGNSGNTIYF	TGTGCCTGGAGGACAGGAAACTCTGGAAACACCATATATTTT
TRBV1	16	-	TRBJ1-5	many	CTSSHRAGPLNQPQHF	TGCACCAGCAGCCATAGGGCGGGTCCTCTCAATCAGCCCCAGCATTTT
TRBV28	12	-	TRBJ2-1	-	CASQPGAGEQFF	TGTGCCAGCCAACCTGGCGCGGGTGAGCAGTTCTTC
TRBV27	15	-	TRBJ1-5	once	CASSFTGRGDQPQHF	TGTGCCAGCAGTTTTACGGGCCGGGGGGATCAGCCCCAGCATTTT
TRBV6-1	14	-	TRBJ1-1	-	CASNYPALNTEAFF	TGTGCCAGCAACTATCCTGCTCTCAACACTGAAGCTTTCTTT
TRBV5-4	15	-	TRBJ1-1	-	CASSFPPGGNTEAFF	TGTGCCAGCAGCTTTCCCCCGGGGGGAAACACTGAAGCTTTCTTT
TRBV10-3	14	TRBD1	TRBJ2-2	-	CAITRTGDTGELFF	TGTGCCATCACTAGGACAGGGGACACCGGGGAGCTGTTTTTT
TRBV27	15	-	TRBJ1-1	few	CASSLYPALNTEAFF	TGTGCCAGCAGTTTATACCCCGCCCTGAACACTGAAGCTTTCTTT
TRBV4-1	16	TRBD2	TRBJ2-1	-	CASSQQAGGLYNEQFF	TGCGCCAGCAGCCAACAAGCGGGGGGCCTCTACAATGAGCAGTTCTTC
TRBV5-1	14	TRBD1	TRBJ2-2	-	CASSTDRVSGELFF	TGCGCCAGCAGCACGGACAGGGTGAGCGGGGAGCTGTTTTTT
TRBV28	14	-	TRBJ2-3	-	CASSKRQLTDTQYF	TGTGCCAGCAGTAAAAGACAGCTCACAGATACGCAGTATTTT
TRBV4-1	15	-	TRBJ1-2	-	CASSPIRVTNYGYTF	TGCGCCAGCAGTCCGATTCGAGTTACTAACTATGGCTACACCTTC
TRBV30	15	TRBD1	TRBJ1-2	-	CAWSKTGTGNYGYTF	TGTGCCTGGAGTAAGACCGGGACAGGGAACTATGGCTACACCTTC
TRBV7-6	14	-	TRBJ2-2	-	CASSLVVNTGELFF	TGTGCCAGCAGCTTAGTTGTCAACACCGGGGAGCTGTTTTTT
TRBV9	15	-	TRBJ1-3	-	CASSASGSSGNTIYF	TGTGCCAGCAGCGCCTCAGGTAGCTCTGGAAACACCATATATTTT
TRBV6-6	14	-	TRBJ2-2	-	CASTKGVLAGELFF	TGTGCCAGCACTAAGGGGGTTTTGGCCGGGGAGCTGTTTTTT
TRBV7-9	14	-	TRBJ1-1	-	CASRTDRLNTEAFF	TGTGCCAGCAGGACGGACAGATTGAACACTGAAGCTTTCTTT
TRBV27	16	TRBD1	TRBJ1-4	medium-sized	CASSLLGGTVSEKLFF	TGTGCCAGCAGTTTATTGGGCGGGACAGTCTCCGAAAAACTGTTTTTT
TRBV19	13	-	TRBJ1-2	few	CASTPEGGGGYTF	TGTGCCAGTACCCCAGAGGGGGGCGGCGGCTACACCTTC
TRBV5-4	17	TRBD2	TRBJ2-2	-	CASRRLAGGPGTGELFF	TGTGCCAGCAGGAGGCTAGCGGGAGGGCCGGGCACCGGGGAGCTGTTTTTT
TRBV5-1	15	TRBD1	TRBJ1-2	-	CASSPGQSPLYGYTF	TGCGCCAGCAGCCCGGGACAGTCCCCTCTCTATGGCTACACCTTC
TRBV5-1	14	-	TRBJ2-5	few	CASSLSGRGETQYF	TGCGCCAGCAGCTTATCAGGGAGGGGGGAGACCCAGTACTTC
TRBV2	12	-	TRBJ2-3	-	CASHDRVDTQYF	TGTGCCAGCCATGACCGGGTTGATACGCAGTATTTT